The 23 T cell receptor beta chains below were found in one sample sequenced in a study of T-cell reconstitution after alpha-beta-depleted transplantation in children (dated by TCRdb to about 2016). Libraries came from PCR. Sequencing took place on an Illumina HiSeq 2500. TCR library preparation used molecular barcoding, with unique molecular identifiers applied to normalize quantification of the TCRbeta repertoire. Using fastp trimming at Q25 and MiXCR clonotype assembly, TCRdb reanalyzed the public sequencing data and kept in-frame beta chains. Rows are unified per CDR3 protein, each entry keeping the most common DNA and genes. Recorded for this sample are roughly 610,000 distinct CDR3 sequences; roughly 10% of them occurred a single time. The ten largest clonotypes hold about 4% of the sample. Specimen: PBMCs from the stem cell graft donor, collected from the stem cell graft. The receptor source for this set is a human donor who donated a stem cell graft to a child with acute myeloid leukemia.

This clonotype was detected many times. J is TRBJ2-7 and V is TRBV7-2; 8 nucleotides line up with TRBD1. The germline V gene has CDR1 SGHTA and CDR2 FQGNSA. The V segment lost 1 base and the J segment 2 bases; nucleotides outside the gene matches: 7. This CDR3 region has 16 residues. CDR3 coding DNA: TGTGCCAGCAGCTTAGGCACAGGGGGAGACACCTACGAGCAGTACTTC. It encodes CASSLGTGGDTYEQYF.

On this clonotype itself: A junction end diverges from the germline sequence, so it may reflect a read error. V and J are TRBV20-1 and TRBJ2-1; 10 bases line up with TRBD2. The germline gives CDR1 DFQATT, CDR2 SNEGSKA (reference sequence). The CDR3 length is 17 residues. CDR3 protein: CCARDRTSGTLSNEQFF. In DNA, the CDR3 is TGCTGTGCTAGAGATCGCACTAGCGGGACGCTATCCAATGAGCAGTTCTTC.

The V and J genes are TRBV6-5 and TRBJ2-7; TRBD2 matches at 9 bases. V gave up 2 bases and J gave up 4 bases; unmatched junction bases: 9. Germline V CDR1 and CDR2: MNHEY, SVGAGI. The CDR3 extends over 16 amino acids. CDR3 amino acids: CASSYGSTAGGYEQYF. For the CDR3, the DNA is TGTGCCAGCAGTTACGGGTCGACAGCGGGAGGTTACGAGCAGTACTTC.

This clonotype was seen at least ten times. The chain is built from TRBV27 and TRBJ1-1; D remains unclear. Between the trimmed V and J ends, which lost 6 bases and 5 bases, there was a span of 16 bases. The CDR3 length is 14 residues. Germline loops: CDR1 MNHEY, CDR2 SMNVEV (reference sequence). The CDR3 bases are TGTGCCAGCAGCCTGGGAGGGCCAGGAACTGAAGCTTTCTTT. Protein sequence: CASSLGGPGTEAFF.

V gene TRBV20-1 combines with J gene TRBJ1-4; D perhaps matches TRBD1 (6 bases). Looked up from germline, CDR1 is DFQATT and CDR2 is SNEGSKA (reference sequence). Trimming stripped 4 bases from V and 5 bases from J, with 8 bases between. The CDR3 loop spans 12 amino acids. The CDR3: CSAKGVNEKLFF. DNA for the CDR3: TGCAGTGCTAAGGGGGTCAATGAAAAACTGTTTTTT.

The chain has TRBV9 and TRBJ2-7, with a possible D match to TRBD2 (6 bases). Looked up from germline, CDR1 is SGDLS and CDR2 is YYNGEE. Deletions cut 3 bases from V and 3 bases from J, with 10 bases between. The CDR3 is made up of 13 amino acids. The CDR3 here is CASSAGAFYEQYF. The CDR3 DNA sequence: TGTGCCAGCAGCGCGGGAGCATTCTACGAGCAGTACTTC. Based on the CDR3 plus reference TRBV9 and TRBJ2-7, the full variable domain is DSGVTQTPKHLITATGQRVTLRCSPRSGDLSVYWYQQSLDQGLQFLIQYYNGEERAKGNILERFSAQQFPDLHSELNLSSLELGDSALYFCASSAGAFYEQYFGPGTRLTVT.

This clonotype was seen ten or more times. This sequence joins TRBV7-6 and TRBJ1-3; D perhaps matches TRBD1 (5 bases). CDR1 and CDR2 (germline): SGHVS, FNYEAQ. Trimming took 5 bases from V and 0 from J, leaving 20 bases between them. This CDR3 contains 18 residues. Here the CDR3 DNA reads TGTGCCAGCAGCGTAACGACGGGGCGAGGGTTCTCTGGAAACACCATATATTTT. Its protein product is CASSVTTGRGFSGNTIYF.

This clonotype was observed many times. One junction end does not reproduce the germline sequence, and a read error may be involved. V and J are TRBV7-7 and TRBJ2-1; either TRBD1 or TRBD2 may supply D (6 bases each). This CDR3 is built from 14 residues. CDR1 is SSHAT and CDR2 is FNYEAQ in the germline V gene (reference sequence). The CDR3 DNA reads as TGTGCTAGCAGCTCCGGAGGGACACACGATGAGCAGTTCTTC. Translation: CASSSGGTHDEQFF. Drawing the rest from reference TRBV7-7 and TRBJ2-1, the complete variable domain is GAGVSQSPRYKVTKRGQDVTLRCDPISSHATLYWYQQALGQGPEFLTYFNYEAQPDKSGLPSDRFSAERPEGSISTLTIQRTEQRDSAMYRCASSSGGTHDEQFFGPGTRLTVL.

The chain's CDR3 is CASSQDAISNSPLHF. The CDR3 nucleotides are TGTGCCAGCAGCCAAGATGCTATAAGTAATTCACCCCTCCACTTT. The chain has TRBV4-2 and TRBJ1-6; unclear D gene. The CDR3 is made up of 15 amino acids. V lost 0 bases and J 6 bases, leaving 9 bases between the germline ends. Germline V lookup: CDR1 LGHNA, CDR2 YNFKEQ.

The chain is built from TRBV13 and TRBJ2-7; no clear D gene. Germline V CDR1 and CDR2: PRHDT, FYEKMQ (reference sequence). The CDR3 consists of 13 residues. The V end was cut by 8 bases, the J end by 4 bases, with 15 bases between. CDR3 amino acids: CASRTYAEYEQYF. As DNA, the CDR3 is TGTGCCAGCCGTACCTATGCGGAATACGAGCAGTACTTC.

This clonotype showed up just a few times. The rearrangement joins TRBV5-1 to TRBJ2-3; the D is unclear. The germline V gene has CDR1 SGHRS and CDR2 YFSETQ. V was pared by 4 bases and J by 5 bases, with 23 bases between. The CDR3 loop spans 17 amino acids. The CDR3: CASSIRRQDRSKDTQYF. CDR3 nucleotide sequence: TGCGCCAGCAGCATCAGAAGGCAGGACCGTTCTAAAGATACGCAGTATTTT.

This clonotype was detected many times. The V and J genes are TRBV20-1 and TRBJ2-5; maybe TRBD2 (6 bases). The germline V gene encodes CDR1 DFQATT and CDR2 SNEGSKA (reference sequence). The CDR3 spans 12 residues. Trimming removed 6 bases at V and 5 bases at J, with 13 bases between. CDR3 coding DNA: TGCAGTGCAGCGGGTAATATGGAGACCCAGTACTTC. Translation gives CSAAGNMETQYF.

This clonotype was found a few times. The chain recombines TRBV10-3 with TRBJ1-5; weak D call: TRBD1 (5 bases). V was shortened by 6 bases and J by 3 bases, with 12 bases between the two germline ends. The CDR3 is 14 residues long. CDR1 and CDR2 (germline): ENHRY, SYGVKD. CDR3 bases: TGTGCCATCAGGCAACCGGGGGACAATCAGCCCCAGCATTTT. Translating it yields CAIRQPGDNQPQHF.

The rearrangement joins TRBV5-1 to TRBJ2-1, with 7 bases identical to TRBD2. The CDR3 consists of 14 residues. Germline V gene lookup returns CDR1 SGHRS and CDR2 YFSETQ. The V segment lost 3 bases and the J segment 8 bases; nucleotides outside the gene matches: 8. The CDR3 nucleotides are TGCGCCAGCAGCTGGACGGGGGGTATCTATGAGCAGTTCTTC. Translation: CASSWTGGIYEQFF.

Here the CDR3 DNA reads TGTGCCAGTAGTCCCCTAGCGGTTCAAGAGACCCAGTACTTC. It yields the protein CASSPLAVQETQYF. This chain links TRBV19 with TRBJ2-5; 7 bases line up with TRBD2. From germline, CDR1 is LNHDA and CDR2 SQIVND (reference sequence). The CDR3 runs 14 residues. V trimming: 5 bases; J trimming: 2 bases; junction bases outside the gene matches: 5.

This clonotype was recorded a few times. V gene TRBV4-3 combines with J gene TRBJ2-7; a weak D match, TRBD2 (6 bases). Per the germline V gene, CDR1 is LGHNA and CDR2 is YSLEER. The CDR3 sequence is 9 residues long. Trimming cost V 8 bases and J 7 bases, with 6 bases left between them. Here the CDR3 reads CASRGEQYF. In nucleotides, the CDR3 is TGCGCCAGCCGGGGGGAGCAGTACTTC.

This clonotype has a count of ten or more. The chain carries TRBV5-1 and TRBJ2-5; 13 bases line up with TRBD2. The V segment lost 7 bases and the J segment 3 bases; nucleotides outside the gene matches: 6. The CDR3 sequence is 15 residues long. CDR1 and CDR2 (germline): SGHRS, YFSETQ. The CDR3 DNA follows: TGCGCCAGCGGACAGACTAGCGGGAGGAAAGAGACCCAGTACTTC. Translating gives CASGQTSGRKETQYF.

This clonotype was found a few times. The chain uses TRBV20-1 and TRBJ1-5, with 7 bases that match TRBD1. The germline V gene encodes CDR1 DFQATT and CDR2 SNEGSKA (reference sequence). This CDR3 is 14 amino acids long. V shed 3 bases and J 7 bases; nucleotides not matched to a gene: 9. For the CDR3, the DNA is TGCAGTGCTAGTCTGGGACAGAAAAGCCAGCCCCAGCATTTT. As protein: CSASLGQKSQPQHF.

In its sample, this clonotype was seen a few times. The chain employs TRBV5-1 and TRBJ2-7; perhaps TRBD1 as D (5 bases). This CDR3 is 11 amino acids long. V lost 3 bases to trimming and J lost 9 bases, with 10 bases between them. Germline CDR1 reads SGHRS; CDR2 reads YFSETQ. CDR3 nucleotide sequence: TGCGCCAGCAGCTCCACAGGAATGCAGTACTTC. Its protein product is CASSSTGMQYF. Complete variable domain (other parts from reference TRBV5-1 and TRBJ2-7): KAGVTQTPRYLIKTRGQQVTLSCSPISGHRSVSWYQQTPGQGLQFLFEYFSETQRNKGNFPGRFSGRQFSNSRSEMNVSTLELGDSALYLCASSSTGMQYFGPGTRLTVT.

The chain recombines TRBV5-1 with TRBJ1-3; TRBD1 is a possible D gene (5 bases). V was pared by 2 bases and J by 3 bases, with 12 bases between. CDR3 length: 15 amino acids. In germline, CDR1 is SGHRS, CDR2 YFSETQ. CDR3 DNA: TGCGCCAGCAGCTTCTCTCCAGGGAGTGGAAACACCATATATTTT. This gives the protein CASSFSPGSGNTIYF.

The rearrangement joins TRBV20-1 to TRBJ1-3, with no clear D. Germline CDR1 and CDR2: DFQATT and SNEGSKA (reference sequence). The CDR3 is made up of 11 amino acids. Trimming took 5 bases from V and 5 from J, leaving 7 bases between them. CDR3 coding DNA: TGCAGTGCTTGGGAGCGAAACACCATATATTTT. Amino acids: CSAWERNTIYF.

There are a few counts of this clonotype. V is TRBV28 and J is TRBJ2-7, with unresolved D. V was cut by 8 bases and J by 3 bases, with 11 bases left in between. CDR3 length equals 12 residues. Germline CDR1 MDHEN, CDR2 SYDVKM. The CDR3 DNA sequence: TGTGCCAGCCAAAGAAGGAACTACGAGCAGTACTTC. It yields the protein CASQRRNYEQYF.

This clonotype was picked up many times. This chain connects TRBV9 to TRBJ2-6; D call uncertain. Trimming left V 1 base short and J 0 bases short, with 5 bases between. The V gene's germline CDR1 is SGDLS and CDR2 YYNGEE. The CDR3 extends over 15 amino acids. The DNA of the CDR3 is TGTGCCAGCAGCGTACTGAACTCTGGGGCCAACGTCCTGACTTTC. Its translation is CASSVLNSGANVLTF.